The entry below describes one T cell receptor (beta chain). Antigen unknown. The data are from a study of Graves' ophthalmopathy and Graves' hyperthyroidism. The study, taken as a whole, reports: In separating ophthalmopathy from stable hyperthyroidism, a 13-signature model achieved about 90% sensitivity and approximately 81% specificity. Most expanded clonotypes in thyroid above 0.001 frequency also showed up in blood. The model's ophthalmopathy progression predictions had roughly 71% sensitivity and less than 85% specificity.

Amplification of TCR beta CDR3 regions used RNA transcripts. RT-PCR was first run with HTBI primers, then multiplex PCR in a second round. Each CDR3 protein is one row after TCRdb ran MiXCR on the multiplex PCR reads. The sample includes 900,000 to 1,200,000 distinct CDR3 sequences, about 35% of them seen just once. It was on clinical symptoms, serum thyroxine, TRAb, thyroid ultrasound and orbital computed tomography that diagnosis relied. The CDR3 extends over 14 amino acids. Deletions cut 4 bases from V and 1 base from J, with 10 bases between. Specimen: peripheral blood or thyroid tissue (not recorded which). This chain connects TRBV12-3 or TRBV12-4 to TRBJ1-1; D not certain. The receptor was derived from an adult man with Graves' hyperthyroidism. The CDR3 reads CASSSISGNTEAFF. In nucleotides, the CDR3 is TGTGCCAGCAGTTCCATCAGTGGGAACACTGAAGCTTTCTTT.